The clone carrying this TCR beta chain was detected only a few times. Its specificity is unknown. A much larger clone sits a single nucleotide away, making a read error possible. The data belong to a study of blood T cells in healthy people across ages. Points from the study as a whole: Significant beta diversity loss was already apparent by age roughly 38, declining roughly linearly.

Germline V lookup: CDR1 SGHTA, CDR2 FQGNSA. This CDR3 region has 14 residues. Then a second PCR, running roughly 7 to 11 cycles, was carried out with a sample-barcoded 5' primer and a J-beta primer mix. Tagging of each cDNA molecule was performed by a template-switch adaptor with 12 random nucleotides. Each of the samples gave a minimum of 2.5 million paired-end reads that contained CDR3. TCRdb re-analysed the 5' RACE reads in MiXCR, keeping a single row per CDR3 protein. The repertoire holds around 1,500,000 distinct CDR3 sequences, about 28% seen once, with over 7% in the top ten. The genes are TRBV7-2 and TRBJ2-7, with TRBD2 as a possible D gene (6 bases). The TCR sequence derives from a woman aged 25 to 45 in good health. Sequencing was performed on blood. In DNA form, the CDR3 reads TGTGCCGGCAGCTTAGGGACTCTGATCTACGAGCAGTACTTC. It translates to CAGSLGTLIYEQYF.